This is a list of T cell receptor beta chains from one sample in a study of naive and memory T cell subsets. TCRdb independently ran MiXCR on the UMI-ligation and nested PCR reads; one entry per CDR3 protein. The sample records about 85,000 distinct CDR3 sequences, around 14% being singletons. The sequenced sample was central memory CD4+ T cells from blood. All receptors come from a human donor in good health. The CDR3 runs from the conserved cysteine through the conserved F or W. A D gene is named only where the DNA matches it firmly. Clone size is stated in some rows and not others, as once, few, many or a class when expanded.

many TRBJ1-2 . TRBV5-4 CASSLRGGDYGYTF TGTGCCAGCAGCTTGAGGGGAGGTGACTATGGCTACACCTTC
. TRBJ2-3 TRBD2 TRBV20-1 CSATRLAGALHTDTQYF TGCAGTGCTACCCGCCTAGCGGGAGCCCTGCACACAGATACGCAGTATTTT
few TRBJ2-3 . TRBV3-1 CASSQARSGVSDTQYF TGTGCCAGCAGCCAAGCCAGGTCGGGAGTCTCAGATACGCAGTATTTT
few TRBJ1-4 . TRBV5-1 CASSLPRDVREATNEKLFF TGCGCCAGCAGCTTGCCGCGGGACGTACGAGAAGCAACTAATGAAAAACTGTTTTTT
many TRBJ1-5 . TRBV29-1 CSGGDGLANQPQHF TGCAGCGGAGGAGATGGTCTGGCGAATCAGCCCCAGCATTTT
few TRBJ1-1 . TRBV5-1 CASSPGPNTEAFF TGCGCCAGCAGCCCGGGACCGAACACTGAAGCTTTCTTT
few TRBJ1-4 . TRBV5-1 CASSHKGSTNEKLFF TGCGCCAGCAGCCACAAGGGGAGTACTAATGAAAAACTGTTTTTT
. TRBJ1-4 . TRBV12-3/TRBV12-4 CASSSGAGGNEKLFF TGTGCCAGCAGCTCCGGGGCTGGGGGGAATGAAAAACTGTTTTTT
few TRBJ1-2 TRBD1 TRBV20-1 CSAGGQGYGYTF TGCAGTGCTGGAGGACAGGGGTATGGCTACACCTTC
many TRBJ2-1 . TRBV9 CASSPSDESSYNEQFF TGTGCCAGCAGCCCCTCAGATGAGAGCTCCTACAATGAGCAGTTCTTC
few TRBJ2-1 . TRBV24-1 CATPFSKQGTIHNEQFF TGTGCCACCCCATTTTCCAAACAGGGAACCATTCACAATGAGCAGTTCTTC
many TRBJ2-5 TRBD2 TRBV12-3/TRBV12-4 CASSLDLAGGETQYF TGTGCCAGCAGTTTAGATCTCGCGGGAGGGGAGACCCAGTACTTC
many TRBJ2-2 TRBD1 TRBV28 CASSPPGQGKAGELFF TGTGCCAGCAGTCCTCCAGGACAGGGGAAGGCCGGGGAGCTGTTTTTT
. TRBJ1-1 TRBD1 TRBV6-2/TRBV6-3 CASGYRGNTEAFF TGTGCCAGCGGATACAGGGGGAACACTGAAGCTTTCTTT
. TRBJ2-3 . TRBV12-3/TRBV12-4 CASSLLPGAETDTQYF TGTGCCAGCAGTCTCCTACCCGGAGCGGAGACAGATACGCAGTATTTT
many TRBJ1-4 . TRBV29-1 CSALLNQESEKLFF TGCAGCGCGCTGCTAAACCAGGAGTCTGAAAAACTGTTTTTT
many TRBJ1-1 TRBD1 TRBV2 CASRGQDTEAFF TGTGCCAGCAGGGGACAGGACACTGAAGCTTTCTTT
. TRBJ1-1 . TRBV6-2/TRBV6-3 CASSYMLGSSNTEAFF TGTGCCAGCAGTTACATGTTGGGCAGCTCGAACACTGAAGCTTTCTTT
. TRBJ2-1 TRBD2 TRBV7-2 CASSFSPTSGSPNEQFF TGTGCCAGCAGCTTTAGCCCTACTAGCGGGAGCCCCAATGAGCAGTTCTTC